This entry lists 26 T cell receptor beta chains sequenced from one sample in a study of blood T cells in healthy people across ages. With a J-beta primer mix and a sample-barcoded 5' primer, a second PCR ran roughly 6 to 12 cycles. TCRdb re-analysed the 5' RACE reads in MiXCR, keeping a single row per CDR3 protein. The table shows about 580,000 distinct CDR3 sequences, with 45% to 55% occurring only once. The sequencing input was blood. The source is a man older than 75 in good health.

The chain combines TRBV2 with TRBJ2-1; D may match TRBD1 or TRBD2 (5 bases each). Germline V gene lookup returns CDR1 SNHLY and CDR2 FYNNEI. V was pared by 4 bases and J by 7 bases, with 11 bases between. The length of the CDR3 is 13 residues. The CDR3 protein is CASSGAGRNEQFF. The CDR3 DNA reads TGTGCCAGCAGTGGGGCAGGGAGAAATGAGCAGTTCTTC.

The chain couples TRBV28 to TRBJ2-3, with 7 bases lining up with TRBD1. V lost 5 bases to trimming and J lost 7 bases; unmatched junction nucleotides: 9. The CDR3 sequence is 14 residues long. Germline values: CDR1 MDHEN, CDR2 SYDVKM. The CDR3 spells CASSPTDRLHTQYF. The CDR3 DNA sequence: TGTGCCAGCAGTCCAACGGACAGGTTACATACGCAGTATTTT.

This clonotype was observed a few times. This chain connects TRBV7-2 to TRBJ2-1; a weak D match, TRBD1 (5 bases). The CDR3 length is 15 residues. CDR1 is SGHTA and CDR2 is FQGNSA in the germline V gene. Trimming pared 2 bases from V and 3 bases from J, leaving 11 bases between. This CDR3 reads CASSLSPGNYNEQFF. DNA of the CDR3: TGTGCCAGCAGCTTATCCCCAGGGAACTACAATGAGCAGTTCTTC.

This clonotype turned up a few times. The chain joins TRBV7-2 to TRBJ2-3; 8 nucleotides line up with TRBD2. The CDR3 is made up of 15 amino acids. After removal of 1 base from V and 7 bases from J, the junction contained 7 bases not matched to a gene. Germline lookup yields CDR1 SGHTA and CDR2 FQGNSA. The CDR3 DNA reads as TGTGCCAGCAGCTTAGAGGGGACTAGTCGATATACGCAGTATTTT. Translated, it gives CASSLEGTSRYTQYF.

The genes are TRBV5-1 and TRBJ2-1, with no clear D. The CDR3 totals 15 residues. Trimming took 0 bases from V and 0 from J, leaving 7 bases between them. CDR1 is SGHRS, CDR2 YFSETQ, per germline. The CDR3 region is CASSLVVGSYNEQFF. CDR3 sequence (DNA): TGCGCCAGCAGCTTGGTTGTTGGCTCCTACAATGAGCAGTTCTTC.

The chain carries TRBV7-2 and TRBJ2-2; 9 positions match TRBD1. V shed 6 bases, J shed 2 bases, and the junction held 7 bases outside the gene matches. The CDR3 spans 16 residues. The germline V gene has CDR1 SGHTA and CDR2 FQGNSA. The CDR3 loop is CASRTQGAVNTGELFF. The CDR3 DNA sequence: TGTGCCAGCAGAACACAGGGGGCGGTAAACACCGGGGAGCTGTTTTTT.

The V and J genes are TRBV28 and TRBJ2-3; D uncertain. Germline-derived CDR1 and CDR2 are MDHEN and SYDVKM. V lost 8 bases and J 0 bases, leaving 12 bases between the germline ends. CDR3 length equals 14 residues. The CDR3 DNA is TGTGCCAGCCGCGGAGCCTCTAGCACAGATACGCAGTATTTT. The encoded protein is CASRGASSTDTQYF.

V is TRBV20-1 and J is TRBJ2-1, with TRBD2 as a possible D gene (6 bases). Trimming removed 0 bases from V and 4 bases from J, with 16 bases in between. CDR1 is DFQATT, CDR2 SNEGSKA, per germline (reference sequence). This CDR3 spans 16 amino acids. CDR3 loop: CSARDLSGVDYNEQFF. DNA of the CDR3: TGCAGTGCTAGAGATCTATCGGGAGTCGATTACAATGAGCAGTTCTTC.

V usage is TRBV11-2 and J usage is TRBJ2-3; TRBD1 might be the D (5 bases). CDR3 length: 12 residues. CDR1 SGHAT and CDR2 FQNNGV come from the germline V gene. With 5 bases removed from V and 9 bases from J, the gap between germline ends came to 12 bases. The CDR3 protein is CASSIPWGTQYF. CDR3 bases: TGTGCCAGCAGCATCCCTTGGGGCACGCAGTATTTT.

V gene TRBV20-1 combines with J gene TRBJ2-3; 10 bases align to TRBD1. Germline V gene data show CDR1 as DFQATT and CDR2 as SNEGSKA (reference sequence). CDR3 size: 14 residues. V gave up 6 bases and J gave up 5 bases; unmatched junction bases: 8. The CDR3 region has the DNA TGCAGTGCCCTGACAGGGGGCGCGGAAGATACGCAGTATTTT. Its translation is CSALTGGAEDTQYF.

The chain employs TRBV5-1 and TRBJ2-1; D may be TRBD1 (6 bases). V lost 3 bases and J lost 6, with 16 bases in between. The CDR3 is made up of 15 amino acids. Germline CDR1 is SGHRS and CDR2 is YFSETQ. The CDR3 DNA reads as TGCGCCAGCAGCTACTTGCAGGGGTCCGCCAATGAGCAGTTCTTC. Residues: CASSYLQGSANEQFF.

V gene TRBV6-2 or TRBV6-3 combines with J gene TRBJ2-3; TRBD2 matches at 9 bases. Germline assignment: CDR1 MNHEY and CDR2 SVGEGT. The CDR3 is 15 residues long. Unmatched junction bases numbered 8, after V lost 6 bases and J lost 4 bases. CDR3 sequence (DNA): TGTGCCAGCAGCCGTAGCGGGAGTAGAGCAGATACGCAGTATTTT. This translates into CASSRSGSRADTQYF.

This rearrangement joins TRBV6-1 to TRBJ2-5, with 7 bases lining up with TRBD1. The J segment lost 4 bases and the V segment lost 4 bases, leaving 12 bases of the junction unmatched. The germline V gene encodes CDR1 MNHNS and CDR2 SASEGT. This CDR3 region has 16 residues. Here the CDR3 DNA reads TGTGCCAGCAGTGCCACGACAGGGCCAGGTAGAGAGACCCAGTACTTC. Its protein product is CASSATTGPGRETQYF.

The table lists this clonotype with a few counts. V and J are TRBV4-3 and TRBJ1-4; TRBD1 agrees at 7 bases. The CDR3 length is 18 residues. Germline V gene sequence: CDR1 LGHNA, CDR2 YSLEER. The ends lost 1 base at V and 8 bases at J; junction bases unmatched: 16. The CDR3 DNA reads TGCGCCAGCAGCCAAGGAACCCCGGGACAGAAATTGGGCGAAAAACTGTTTTTT. This translates into CASSQGTPGQKLGEKLFF.

The gene calls are TRBV5-4 and TRBJ2-1, with a weak D call TRBD1 (6 bases). V lost 7 bases and J 9 bases, leaving 17 bases between the germline ends. CDR1 SGHNT and CDR2 YYREEE come from the germline V gene (reference sequence). The length of the CDR3 is 13 residues. The CDR3 sequence: CASQGTRTGEQFF. CDR3 nucleotide sequence: TGTGCCAGCCAGGGGACACGGACCGGTGAGCAGTTCTTC.

This clonotype was detected ten times or more. The chain is built from TRBV5-1 and TRBJ2-5; 8 positions agree with TRBD2. The CDR3 extends over 15 amino acids. CDR1 SGHRS and CDR2 YFSETQ come from the germline V gene. Germline trimming cut 4 bases from V and 3 bases from J; bases unmatched to any gene: 8. The CDR3: CASSRGLASKETQYF. Here the CDR3 DNA reads TGCGCCAGCAGCCGAGGACTAGCTAGTAAAGAGACCCAGTACTTC.

The chain employs TRBV7-9 and TRBJ2-7; D not certain. Germline V gene lookup returns CDR1 SEHNR and CDR2 FQNEAQ (reference sequence). The CDR3 is made up of 11 amino acids. Trimming removed 5 bases at V and 5 bases at J, with 7 bases between. This CDR3 is CASSPINEQYF. DNA for the CDR3: TGTGCCAGCAGCCCCATAAACGAGCAGTACTTC. The variable domain in full, with the rest retrieved from reference TRBV7-9 and TRBJ2-7, is DTGVSQNPRHKITKRGQNVTFRCDPISEHNRLYWYRQTLGQGPEFLTYFQNEAQLEKSRLLSDRFSAERPKGSFSTLEIQRTEQGDSAMYLCASSPINEQYFGPGTRLTVT.

The V and J genes are TRBV13 and TRBJ2-7, with 7 bases matching TRBD1. In germline, CDR1 is PRHDT, CDR2 FYEKMQ (reference sequence). J was trimmed by 2 bases and V by 8 bases; bases with no gene match: 6. The CDR3 runs 13 residues. In DNA, the CDR3 is TGTGCCAGCGGCAGGGGGAACACCTACGAGCAGTACTTC. Residues: CASGRGNTYEQYF.

Ten or more counts support this clonotype. The chain carries TRBV7-9 and TRBJ1-1, with 12 bases identical to TRBD1. The length of the CDR3 is 15 residues. The V segment lost 3 bases and the J segment 7 bases; nucleotides outside the gene matches: 6. Germline loops: CDR1 SEHNR, CDR2 FQNEAQ (reference sequence). CDR3 protein: CASSFTGTGGDEAFF. In DNA, the CDR3 is TGTGCCAGCAGCTTCACCGGGACAGGGGGCGATGAAGCTTTCTTT. Complete variable domain (other parts from reference TRBV7-9 and TRBJ1-1): DTGVSQNPRHKITKRGQNVTFRCDPISEHNRLYWYRQTLGQGPEFLTYFQNEAQLEKSRLLSDRFSAERPKGSFSTLEIQRTEQGDSAMYLCASSFTGTGGDEAFFGQGTRLTVV.

V gene TRBV2 combines with J gene TRBJ2-1; possibly TRBD2 for D (6 bases). The germline V gene encodes CDR1 SNHLY and CDR2 FYNNEI. The germline V and J ends were trimmed by 7 bases and 4 bases, with 14 bases remaining between them. This CDR3 has 14 amino acids. The CDR3 DNA sequence: TGTGCCAGCAACGGGGGTGTGAGTTACAATGAGCAGTTCTTC. This gives the protein CASNGGVSYNEQFF.

This chain joins TRBV29-1 and TRBJ2-1; 7 bases are a match to TRBD1. This CDR3 is 14 amino acids long. V lost 7 bases, J lost 0 bases, and 6 bases stayed unmatched. CDR1 is SQVTM, CDR2 ANQGSEA, per germline. This CDR3 is CSAPWDSSYNEQFF. In DNA, the CDR3 is TGCAGCGCTCCCTGGGACAGCTCCTACAATGAGCAGTTCTTC.

This chain joins TRBV20-1 and TRBJ2-1; TRBD2 agrees at 15 bases. Trimming removed 0 bases from V and 0 bases from J; junction bases left unmatched: 6. Looked up from germline, CDR1 is DFQATT and CDR2 is SNEGSKA (reference sequence). The CDR3 has 19 residues. The CDR3 DNA sequence: TGCAGTGCTAGAGAAGGACTAGCGGGAGGGCCGAGCTCCTACAATGAGCAGTTCTTC. This encodes CSAREGLAGGPSSYNEQFF.

The V call is TRBV25-1, the J call TRBJ2-4; tentative D call: TRBD1 (5 bases). The last part of the DNA fits TRBJ2-7 better; the J call may be wrong. Germline CDR1 and CDR2: MGHDK and SYGVNS. The CDR3 has 13 amino acids. The CDR3, as DNA: TGTGCCAGCAGTTATGGCAGGGTCAACGAGCAGTACTTC. This gives the protein CASSYGRVNEQYF.

This clonotype was picked up one time. The gene calls are TRBV5-1 and TRBJ2-2; the D is unclear. There are 14 residues in the CDR3. With 0 bases removed from V and 4 bases from J, the gap between germline ends came to 7 bases. The germline gives CDR1 SGHRS, CDR2 YFSETQ. The CDR3, as DNA: TGCGCCAGCAGCTTGGGAATTTCCACCGGGGAGCTGTTTTTT. This codes for CASSLGISTGELFF.

The count of this clonotype is one. The DNA for the CDR3 is TGCAGTGCTCACTTCACCGGGACAGGACTTAGCAATCAGCCCCAGCATTTT. This sequence encodes CSAHFTGTGLSNQPQHF. This chain joins TRBV20-1 and TRBJ1-5, with 8 nucleotides matching TRBD1. The CDR3 runs to 17 residues. Per germline, CDR1 DFQATT and CDR2 SNEGSKA (reference sequence). J gave up 0 bases and V 5 bases, and 12 bases lay outside the gene matches.

The sample holds a few counts of this clonotype. This chain connects TRBV28 to TRBJ2-3; 7 bases are a match to TRBD1. There are 15 residues in the CDR3. V was pared by 3 bases and J by 2 bases, with 5 bases of the junction left unmatched. Germline CDR1 and CDR2: MDHEN and SYDVKM. The CDR3 reads CASSFGGQTTDTQYF. CDR3 DNA: TGTGCCAGCAGTTTTGGGGGACAGACCACAGATACGCAGTATTTT.